This TCR beta chain is from a study of blood T cell repertoires in COVID-19 (dated by TCRdb to 2020 to 2021). Regarding the research as a whole: Samples covering the acute and convalescent phases of COVID-19 were provided by collaborators in the United States, Italy and Spain. The samples were drawn from two sources: the first 160 participants of the ongoing ImmuneRACE study, and fewer than 1,500 subjects contributed by 6 global collaborators. Where available, HLA class I and class II types were taken from metadata supplied by the sample provider and were not determined by assay-based typing. The repertoires were made available in a free public database intended to serve as a resource for research on the immune response to SARS-CoV-2. Deeply sampled blood TCRbeta repertoires from subjects exposed to, actively infected with, or recovered from COVID-19 were included in the dataset. The sample metadata nearly always contained a de-identified subject ID, COVID-19 status, age in years and sex. The material from the prospective study consisted of cDNA or gDNA derived from T cells, B-cell-depleted T cells, or PBMCs. General conclusions and limits of the study: Clinical and demographic metadata were provided uncurated, with the amount varying by source and participant.

TCRbeta CDR3 regions were amplified from genomic DNA using the immunoSEQ Assay, a bias-controlled multiplex PCR. Per the original workflow: The number of nucleated cells in each sample was estimated by amplification of reference gene primers within the assay. Sequence reads were collapsed and filtered to measure the absolute abundance of every unique TCRbeta CDR3 rearrangement. Productive Simpson clonality was computed per sample as the square root of Simpson's diversity index over productive rearrangements. Drawn from immuneACCESS, this table holds only the in-frame rearrangements with V and J called that TCRdb kept. Clones are partly lost; checked studies trace under half to an unresolved V gene and leave the rest unexplained. V and J calls and clone size come straight from that table; D and trimming were deduced from the DNA. The sample table lists around 180,000 clones, under 90% of them with a count of one. The ten largest clones capture about 12% of the sample.

This clone was found once. It lacks a known antigen. No base quality values were provided; no much bigger clone lies one nucleotide off. The junction carries 16 bases between V and J, which are trimmed by 3 bases and 5 bases respectively. The CDR3 goes from the cysteine to the phenylalanine over 15 residues. Just CDR3 DNA is preserved here, 45 bases in frame from base 1. CDR1 LGHDT and CDR2 YNNKEL were looked up in the germline V gene (reference sequence). Enrolling through a virtual design, the prospective study's participants ranged in age from about 18 to 100 years and lived across 20 to 25 United States geographic areas. In the prospective study, cohorts were assigned on the basis of participant-reported clinical history obtained from a screening survey and a study questionnaire. Recovered participants in ImmuneRACE Cohort 3 were defined as having two consecutive negative NP/OP PCR tests, clearance from a healthcare professional, or resolution of symptoms. Each participant in the prospective study had whole blood, serum and a nasopharyngeal or oropharyngeal swab collected by mobile phlebotomists. Participants in the prospective study had the option to provide additional blood draws and questionnaires over a roughly 2-month period. Blood samples from the prospective study were shipped frozen or at room temperature prior to DNA extraction.

The sequence was obtained from a man aged 50-59 years who had recovered from COVID-19. Sequenced material: PBMCs or T cells enriched from blood (not recorded which). The V and J segments used are TRBV3-1 (or the pseudogene TRBV3-2) and TRBJ1-1; TRBD1 is possibly the D segment (5 matching bases). The nucleotide sequence is TGTGCCAGCAGCCACAGGGCTATAAAAGAAACTGAAGCTTTCTTT. Its product reads: CASSHRAIKETEAFF.